The sequence of this T cell receptor (beta chain) was determined in a study of cytotoxic CD8 clonotypes in ibrutinib-treated CLL. Profiled with immunoSEQ multiplex PCR; TCRdb holds only in-frame clones, not every one. Among 10,000 to 15,000 clones listed, less than 80% were seen once. Germline loops: CDR1 SQVTM, CDR2 ANQGSEA. This CDR3 spans 12 amino acids. Sample: PBMCs, taken before ibrutinib treatment. The chain employs TRBV29-1 and TRBJ2-7, with D possibly TRBD1 on 7 matching bases. This TCR came from a human donor with chronic lymphocytic leukemia. CDR3 bases: TGCAACGGGAGACAGGGTCCCTACGAGCAGTACTTC. It codes for CNGRQGPYEQYF.